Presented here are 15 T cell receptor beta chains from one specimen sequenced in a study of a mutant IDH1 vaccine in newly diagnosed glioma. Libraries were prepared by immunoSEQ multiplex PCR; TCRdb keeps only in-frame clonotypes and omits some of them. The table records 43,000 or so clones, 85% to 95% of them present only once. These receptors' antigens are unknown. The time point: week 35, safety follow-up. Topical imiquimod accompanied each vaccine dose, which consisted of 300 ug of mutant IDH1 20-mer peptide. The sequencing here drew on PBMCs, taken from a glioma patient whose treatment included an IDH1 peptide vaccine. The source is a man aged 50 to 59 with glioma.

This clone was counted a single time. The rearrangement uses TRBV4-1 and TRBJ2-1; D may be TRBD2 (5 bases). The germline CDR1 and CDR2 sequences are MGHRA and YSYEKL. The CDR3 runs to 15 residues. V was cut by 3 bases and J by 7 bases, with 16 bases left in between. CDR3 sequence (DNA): TGCGCCAGCAGCCAGGGAGACACATTTCTAAATGAGCAGTTCTTC. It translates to CASSQGDTFLNEQFF.

The CDR3 coding sequence is TGTGCCAGCAGCCTCGTAGGTGGCCGACTCTCCTACGAGCAGTACTTC. The encoded protein is CASSLVGGRLSYEQYF. The chain has TRBV7-3 and TRBJ2-7; D is uncertain. The CDR3 is 16 amino acids. In germline, CDR1 is SGHTA, CDR2 FQGTGA. V was clipped by 5 bases and J by 0 bases, with 17 bases between them.

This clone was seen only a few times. The CDR3 DNA reads TGTGCCAGCAGTGCGGTGGGGCGCGGTGAAAAACTGTTTTTT. Translating gives CASSAVGRGEKLFF. The chain couples TRBV2 to TRBJ1-4; D might be TRBD1 (5 bases). V was cut by 4 bases and J by 7 bases, with 13 bases left in between. Per the germline V gene, CDR1 is SNHLY and CDR2 is FYNNEI. The CDR3 totals 14 residues. Full variable domain (missing parts from reference TRBV2 and TRBJ1-4): EPEVTQTPSHQVTQMGQEVILRCVPISNHLYFYWYRQILGQKVEFLVSFYNNEISEKSEIFDDQFSVERPDGSNFTLKIRSTKLEDSAMYFCASSAVGRGEKLFFGSGTQLSVL.

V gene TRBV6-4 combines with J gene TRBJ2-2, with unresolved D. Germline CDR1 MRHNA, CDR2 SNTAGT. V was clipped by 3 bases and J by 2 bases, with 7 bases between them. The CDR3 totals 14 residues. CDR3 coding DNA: TGTGCCAGCAGTGATGACGACAACACCGGGGAGCTGTTTTTT. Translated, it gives CASSDDDNTGELFF.

CDR3 sequence: CASSSGTGLTYEQYF. The CDR3 DNA sequence: TGTGCCAGCAGCTCAGGGACAGGGCTAACCTACGAGCAGTACTTC. The V gene is TRBV7-8, the J gene TRBJ2-7, with TRBD1 matching 9 bases. Trimming at V came to 4 bases and at J to 2 bases, leaving 6 bases not matched to a gene. The germline CDR1 and CDR2 sequences are SGHVS and FQNEAQ. This CDR3 is built from 15 residues. The entire variable domain, with the rest obtained from reference TRBV7-8 and TRBJ2-7, is as follows: GAGVSQSPRYKVAKRGQDVALRCDPISGHVSLFWYQQALGQGPEFLTYFQNEAQLDKSGLPSDRFFAERPEGSVSTLKIQRTQQEDSAVYLCASSSGTGLTYEQYFGPGTRLTVT.

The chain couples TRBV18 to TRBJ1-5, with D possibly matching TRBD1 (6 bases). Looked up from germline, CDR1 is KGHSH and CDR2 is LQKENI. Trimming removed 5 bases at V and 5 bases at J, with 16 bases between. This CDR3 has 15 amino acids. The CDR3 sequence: CASSAGGGEDQPQHF. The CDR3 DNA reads TGTGCCAGCTCAGCCGGAGGGGGGGAAGATCAGCCCCAGCATTTT.

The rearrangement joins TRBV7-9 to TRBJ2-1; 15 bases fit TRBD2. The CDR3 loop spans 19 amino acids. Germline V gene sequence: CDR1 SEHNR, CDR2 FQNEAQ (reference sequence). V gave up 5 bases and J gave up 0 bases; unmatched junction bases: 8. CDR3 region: CASSPRTSGRANSYNEQFF. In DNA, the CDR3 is TGTGCCAGCAGCCCTCGGACTAGCGGGAGGGCTAACTCCTACAATGAGCAGTTCTTC.

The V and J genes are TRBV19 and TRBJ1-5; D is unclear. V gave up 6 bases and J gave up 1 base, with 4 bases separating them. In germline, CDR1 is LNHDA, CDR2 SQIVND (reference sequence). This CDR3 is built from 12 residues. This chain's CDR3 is CASRQSNQPQHF. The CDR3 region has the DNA TGTGCCAGTAGACAGAGCAATCAGCCCCAGCATTTT.

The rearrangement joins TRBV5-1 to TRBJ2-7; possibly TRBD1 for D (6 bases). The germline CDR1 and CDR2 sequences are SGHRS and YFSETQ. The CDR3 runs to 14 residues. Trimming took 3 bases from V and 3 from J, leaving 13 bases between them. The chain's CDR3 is CASSSDRKGYEQYF. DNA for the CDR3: TGCGCCAGCAGCTCCGACAGGAAGGGCTACGAGCAGTACTTC. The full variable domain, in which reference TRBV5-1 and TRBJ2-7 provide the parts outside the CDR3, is KAGVTQTPRYLIKTRGQQVTLSCSPISGHRSVSWYQQTPGQGLQFLFEYFSETQRNKGNFPGRFSGRQFSNSRSEMNVSTLELGDSALYLCASSSDRKGYEQYFGPGTRLTVT.

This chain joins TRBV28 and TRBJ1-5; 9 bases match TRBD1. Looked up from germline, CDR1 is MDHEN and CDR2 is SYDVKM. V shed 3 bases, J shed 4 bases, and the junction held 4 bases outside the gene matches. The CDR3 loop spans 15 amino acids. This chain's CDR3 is CASSFHRGRNQPQHF. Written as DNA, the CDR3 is TGTGCCAGCAGTTTCCACAGGGGGCGGAATCAGCCCCAGCATTTT.

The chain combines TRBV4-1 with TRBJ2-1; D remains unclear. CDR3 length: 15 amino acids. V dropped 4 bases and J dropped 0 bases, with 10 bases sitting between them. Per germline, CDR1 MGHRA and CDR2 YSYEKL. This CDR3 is CASSRDMSSYNEQFF. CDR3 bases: TGCGCCAGCAGCCGAGACATGAGCTCCTACAATGAGCAGTTCTTC.

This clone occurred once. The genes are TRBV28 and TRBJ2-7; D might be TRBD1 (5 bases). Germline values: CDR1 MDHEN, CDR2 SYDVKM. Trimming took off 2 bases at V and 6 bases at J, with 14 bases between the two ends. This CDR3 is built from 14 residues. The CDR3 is CASSLGAGLGEQYF. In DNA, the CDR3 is TGTGCCAGCAGTTTAGGGGCAGGGTTGGGCGAGCAGTACTTC.

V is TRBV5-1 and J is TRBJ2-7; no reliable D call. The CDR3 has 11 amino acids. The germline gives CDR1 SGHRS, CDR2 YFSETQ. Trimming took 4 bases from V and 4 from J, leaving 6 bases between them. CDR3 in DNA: TGCGCCAGCAGCCTCAATTACGAGCAGTACTTC. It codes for CASSLNYEQYF.

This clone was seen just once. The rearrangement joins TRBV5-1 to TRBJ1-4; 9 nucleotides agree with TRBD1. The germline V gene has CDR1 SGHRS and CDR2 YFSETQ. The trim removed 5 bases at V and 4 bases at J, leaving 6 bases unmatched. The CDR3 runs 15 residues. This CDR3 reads CASRLKGQGNEKLFF. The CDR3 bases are TGCGCCAGCAGATTGAAGGGACAGGGTAATGAAAAACTGTTTTTT.

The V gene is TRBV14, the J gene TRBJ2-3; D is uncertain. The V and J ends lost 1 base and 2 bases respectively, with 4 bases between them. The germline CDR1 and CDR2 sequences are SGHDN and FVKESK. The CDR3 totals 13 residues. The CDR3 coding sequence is TGTGCCAGCAGCCAAGGACTCACAGATACGCAGTATTTT. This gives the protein CASSQGLTDTQYF.